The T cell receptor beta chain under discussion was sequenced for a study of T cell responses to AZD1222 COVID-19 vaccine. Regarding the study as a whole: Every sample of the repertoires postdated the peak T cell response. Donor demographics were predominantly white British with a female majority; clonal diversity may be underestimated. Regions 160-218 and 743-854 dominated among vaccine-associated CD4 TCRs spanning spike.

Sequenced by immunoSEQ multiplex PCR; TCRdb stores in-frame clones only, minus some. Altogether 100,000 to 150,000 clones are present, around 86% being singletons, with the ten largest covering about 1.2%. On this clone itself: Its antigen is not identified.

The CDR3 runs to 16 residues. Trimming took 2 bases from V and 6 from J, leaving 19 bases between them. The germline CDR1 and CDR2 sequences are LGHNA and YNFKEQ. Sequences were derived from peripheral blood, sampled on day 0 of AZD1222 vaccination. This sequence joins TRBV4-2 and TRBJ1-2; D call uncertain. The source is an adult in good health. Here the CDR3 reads CASSQPSVRGLDGYTF. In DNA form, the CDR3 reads TGTGCCAGCAGCCAACCGTCCGTCCGGGGTCTGGATGGCTACACCTTC.